This TCR beta chain was identified during a study of T cells after yellow fever vaccination. A process of 5'RACE template switching, which added a universal primer site and UMIs, was used to make TCR cDNA. One entry per CDR3 protein results from TCRdb running MiXCR on the 5' RACE reads. This sample carries 550,000 to 750,000 distinct CDR3 sequences, approximately 13% of them seen once, and the ten largest clones take around 15%. Germline V CDR1 and CDR2: MNHNS, SASEGT. This CDR3 contains 14 residues. The ends lost 5 bases at V and 6 bases at J; junction bases unmatched: 9. Study-level findings and limits: Most primary-vaccination clones reappeared after the booster (more than 95% CD4, about 88% CD8). Weaker overall was a secondary response that nonetheless peaked faster, on day 5 versus 15.

This clonotype has only a few counts. No antigen is known for it. The rearrangement uses TRBV6-1 and TRBJ1-1; 7 bases line up with TRBD1. This sequence originates from a man under 40 who received the YFV17D yellow fever vaccine. The sequencing used PBMCs, collected on the day of the yellow fever booster vaccination. The CDR3 reads CASSRNRGRAEAFF. CDR3 sequence (DNA): TGTGCCAGCAGTCGGAACAGGGGACGCGCTGAAGCTTTCTTT.